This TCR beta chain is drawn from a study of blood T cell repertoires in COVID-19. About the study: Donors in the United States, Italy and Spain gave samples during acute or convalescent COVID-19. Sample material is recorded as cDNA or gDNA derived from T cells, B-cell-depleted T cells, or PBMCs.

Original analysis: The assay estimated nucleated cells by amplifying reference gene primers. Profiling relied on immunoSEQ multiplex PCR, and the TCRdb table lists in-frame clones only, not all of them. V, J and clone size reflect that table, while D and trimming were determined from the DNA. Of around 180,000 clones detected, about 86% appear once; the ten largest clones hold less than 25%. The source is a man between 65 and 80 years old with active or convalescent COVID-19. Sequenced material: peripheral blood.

The CDR3 sequence is CASSRGVGLYEQYF. CDR3 in DNA: TGTGCCAGCAGTAGGGGTGTGGGGCTCTACGAGCAGTACTTC. J is TRBJ2-7 and V is TRBV6-2 or TRBV6-3; TRBD1 might be the D (5 bases). The length of the CDR3 is 14 residues. CDR1 and CDR2 (germline): MNHEY, SVGEGT. V lost 5 bases and J lost 3, with 14 bases in between.